One and the same sample provided the 17 T cell receptor beta chains below, sequenced in a study of CD8 T cells in ankylosing spondylitis. MiXCR, run by TCRdb on the 5' RACE reads, gives a single entry per CDR3 protein. The data show around 120,000 distinct CDR3 sequences, 24% seen once. Material for sequencing was synovial fluid, either unsorted or a sorted T cell fraction (not recorded which). The receptors were gathered from a male donor with ankylosing spondylitis.

This sequence joins TRBV2 and TRBJ2-7; D remains unclear. CDR3 length equals 13 residues. Per germline, CDR1 SNHLY and CDR2 FYNNEI. V was shortened by 4 bases and J by 2 bases, with 9 bases between the two germline ends. This CDR3 is CASSGAETYEQYV. The DNA for the CDR3 is TGTGCCAGCAGTGGGGCAGAAACCTACGAGCAGTACGTC.

In this sample, this clonotype turned up many times. The chain combines TRBV27 with TRBJ2-5, with D possibly being TRBD1 or TRBD2 (5 bases each). V lost 8 bases and J 5 bases, leaving 12 bases between the germline ends. Per germline, CDR1 MNHEY and CDR2 SMNVEV (reference sequence). The CDR3 length is 12 residues. For the CDR3, the DNA is TGTGCCAGCGCTAGCAAGGGGGAGACCCAGTACTTC. It translates to CASASKGETQYF.

This clonotype was counted a few times. The chain joins TRBV5-1 to TRBJ1-4; D unclear. Germline CDR1 is SGHRS and CDR2 is YFSETQ. This CDR3 region has 14 residues. Trimming stripped 4 bases from V and 0 bases from J, with 7 bases between. The CDR3 region has the DNA TGCGCCAGCAGCCCCCGTGCAACTAATGAAAAACTGTTTTTT. It is translated as CASSPRATNEKLFF.

This clonotype was observed a few times. The V and J genes are TRBV5-1 and TRBJ1-5; D is uncertain. The CDR3 spans 13 residues. Looked up from germline, CDR1 is SGHRS and CDR2 is YFSETQ. Trimming stripped 0 bases from V and 10 bases from J, with 11 bases between. CDR3 nucleotide sequence: TGCGCCAGCAGCTTGGATCATGGGGAACCCCAGCATTTT. Amino acid sequence: CASSLDHGEPQHF.

The V gene is TRBV7-8, the J gene TRBJ2-7; maybe TRBD1 (5 bases). CDR3 length equals 14 residues. V was pared by 5 bases and J by 2 bases, with 13 bases between. Germline V gene sequence: CDR1 SGHVS, CDR2 FQNEAQ. CDR3: CASSDRSSTYEQYF. DNA for the CDR3: TGTGCCAGCAGCGACAGAAGCAGTACCTACGAGCAGTACTTC.

This rearrangement joins TRBV30 to TRBJ2-7; no reliable D call. V lost 2 bases, J lost 0 bases, and 11 bases lay in between. Germline V gives CDR1 GTSNPN, CDR2 SVGIG (reference sequence). The CDR3 consists of 14 residues. Here the CDR3 reads CAWSSPPSSYEQYF. In nucleotides, the CDR3 is TGTGCCTGGAGTTCCCCTCCGAGCTCCTACGAGCAGTACTTC.

This clonotype was seen a few times. This rearrangement joins TRBV14 to TRBJ2-2; D remains ambiguous. V was cut by 0 bases and J by 3 bases, with 11 bases left in between. Germline V gene data show CDR1 as SGHDN and CDR2 as FVKESK. This CDR3 is built from 16 residues. The DNA for the CDR3 is TGTGCCAGCAGCCAAGATTTGGGATTTTACACCGGGGAGCTGTTTTTT. This encodes CASSQDLGFYTGELFF.

This clonotype was recorded at least ten times. The rearrangement joins TRBV20-1 to TRBJ2-7, with 7 bases identical to TRBD1. The V gene's germline CDR1 is DFQATT and CDR2 SNEGSKA (reference sequence). J was trimmed by 1 base and V by 6 bases; bases with no gene match: 12. The CDR3 runs to 15 residues. The CDR3 DNA reads as TGCAGTGCAGGGGTTACAGGGGCCCCATCCTACGAGCAGTACTTC. Its protein is CSAGVTGAPSYEQYF.

At least ten counts were recorded for this clonotype. The chain links TRBV7-9 to TRBJ2-1; 9 bases are shared with TRBD1. Looked up from germline, CDR1 is SEHNR and CDR2 is FQNEAQ (reference sequence). The CDR3 has 14 residues. Trimming at V came to 6 bases and at J to 5 bases, leaving 5 bases not matched to a gene. The CDR3 region is CASRQGQGNNEQFF. CDR3 DNA sequence: TGTGCCAGCAGACAGGGACAGGGAAACAATGAGCAGTTCTTC.

This chain uses TRBV7-8 with TRBJ2-5, with D tentatively TRBD2 (5 bases). Germline loops: CDR1 SGHVS, CDR2 FQNEAQ. The CDR3 runs 17 residues. V was cut by 1 base and J by 2 bases, with 17 bases left in between. DNA of the CDR3: TGTGCCAGCAGCTTAGAGTCATGGGAGCTTGGACAAGAGACCCAGTACTTC. Translation: CASSLESWELGQETQYF.

This chain uses TRBV7-2 with TRBJ1-1; 7 positions match TRBD1. Per the germline V gene, CDR1 is SGHTA and CDR2 is FQGNSA. Trimming removed 5 bases from V and 1 base from J; junction bases left unmatched: 4. This CDR3 contains 14 residues. CDR3 sequence: CASSTRQGNTEAFF. Written as DNA, the CDR3 is TGTGCCAGCAGCACCAGACAGGGGAACACTGAAGCTTTCTTT.

This clonotype was detected only a few times. V is TRBV2 and J is TRBJ1-5; D not certain. The CDR3 has 14 residues. The V gene lost 3 bases and the J gene lost 4 bases, with 10 bases spanning the gap. Germline lookup yields CDR1 SNHLY and CDR2 FYNNEI. CDR3 DNA sequence: TGTGCCAGCAGTGATGCTAGTCAGAATCAGCCCCAGCATTTT. Translated: CASSDASQNQPQHF.

The chain links TRBV11-2 to TRBJ2-5; D is possibly TRBD2 (5 bases). The CDR3 runs 12 residues. Germline V CDR1 and CDR2: SGHAT, FQNNGV. Trimming cost V 6 bases and J 1 base, with 6 bases left between them. This chain's CDR3 is CASRDFQETQYF. CDR3 nucleotide sequence: TGTGCCAGCAGGGACTTCCAAGAGACCCAGTACTTC.

This clonotype was detected a few times. V usage is TRBV29-1 and J usage is TRBJ2-3; the D gene is possibly TRBD2 (6 bases). V was shortened by 7 bases and J by 2 bases, with 13 bases between the two germline ends. The CDR3 contains 13 residues. Germline V gives CDR1 SQVTM, CDR2 ANQGSEA. The chain's CDR3 is CSGDLGPTDTQYF. CDR3 in DNA: TGCAGCGGGGACTTAGGGCCCACAGATACGCAGTATTTT.

The chain links TRBV11-3 to TRBJ2-1, with D perhaps TRBD1 or TRBD2 (5 bases each). V was cut by 3 bases and J by 7 bases, with 10 bases left in between. Germline CDR1 and CDR2: SGHNT and YENEEA. This CDR3 is 13 amino acids long. The CDR3, as DNA: TGTGCCAGCAGCTTCACCAGGGAGAATGAGCAGTTCTTC. Residues: CASSFTRENEQFF.

The J gene is TRBJ1-6, the V gene TRBV19, with unresolved D. The germline V gene encodes CDR1 LNHDA and CDR2 SQIVND (reference sequence). The CDR3 covers 15 residues. V dropped 5 bases and J dropped 7 bases, with 15 bases sitting between them. CDR3 in amino acids: CASSPHYSGNSPLHF. In DNA form, the CDR3 reads TGTGCCAGTAGTCCTCACTACAGTGGGAATTCACCCCTCCACTTT.

This clonotype was recorded a few times. V is TRBV10-1 and J is TRBJ2-1; either TRBD1 or TRBD2 may fit D (5 bases each). V lost 0 bases to trimming and J lost 4 bases, with 7 bases between them. The CDR3 consists of 14 residues. Germline CDR1 and CDR2: WNHNN and SYGVQD (reference sequence). As DNA, the CDR3 is TGCGCCAGCAGTGAGTCTGGGGGATACAATGAGCAGTTCTTC. Encoded protein: CASSESGGYNEQFF.